The 8 T cell receptor beta chains below come from one sample, sequenced in a study of tumor and adjacent non-tumor tissue in lung cancer. RNA was extracted from bulk tissue without any cell sorting. A modified ARM-PCR protocol with three rounds of nested PCR amplified TCRbeta. TCRdb analysed the multiplex PCR reads with MiXCR anew, one entry per CDR3 protein. The repertoire holds some 120,000 distinct CDR3 sequences, with 66% as singletons. The sequenced sample was lung tumor tissue. These receptors all come from a man in his thirties or forties with non-small cell lung cancer.

To note about this clonotype: No conserved phenylalanine or tryptophan ends this CDR3, so it is likely a read error. J is TRBJ2-7 and V is TRBV6-5; the D is unclear. The germline CDR1 and CDR2 sequences are MNHEY and SVGAGI. The CDR3 covers 15 residues. The CDR3, as DNA: TGTGTCAGCAGTTACTCAAGACCCGGCCAACCCGAGCAGTACCTC. Its protein is CVSSYSRPGQPEQYL.

Regarding this clonotype: This could be a read error, since a much larger clone is one nucleotide away. It is likely a read error, because the conserved phenylalanine at the end of the CDR3 is missing. The chain couples TRBV6-5 to TRBJ2-7, with 11 bases matching TRBD2. The CDR3 sequence is 15 residues long. The trim removed 5 bases at V and 6 bases at J, leaving 9 bases unmatched. Germline CDR1 is MNHEY and CDR2 is SVGAGI. CDR3 nucleotide sequence: TGTGCCAGCAGTGGTGGATTAGCGGGAGGGGGCGAGCAGTACTCC. Residues: CASSGGLAGGGEQYS.

The CDR3 DNA reads as TGCAGTGCTAGGAAACAGGGCTACACTGAAGCTTTCTTT. The encoded protein is CSARKQGYTEAFF. The chain is built from TRBV20-1 and TRBJ1-1, with D possibly matching TRBD1 (6 bases). This CDR3 spans 13 amino acids. V was trimmed by 3 bases and J by 3 bases, leaving 11 bases between them. The germline V gene has CDR1 DFQATT and CDR2 SNEGSKA (reference sequence).

About this clonotype itself: Being one base from a much bigger clone, this may be a read error. This likely comes from a read error, as the CDR3 has no conserved phenylalanine or tryptophan at its end. The V and J genes are TRBV12-3 or TRBV12-4 and TRBJ2-7; 8 nucleotides agree with TRBD1. The V segment lost 5 bases and the J segment 6 bases; nucleotides outside the gene matches: 6. The CDR3 spans 13 residues. The CDR3 region is CASSQTGVIEQYL. CDR3 nucleotide sequence: TGTGCCAGCAGTCAGACAGGGGTGATCGAGCAGTACTTA.

Points on this clonotype: This may be a read error: a much more frequent sequence differs by one nucleotide. This chain joins TRBV4-2 and TRBJ2-2; D is perhaps TRBD2 (5 bases). There are 14 residues in the CDR3. Germline V gene data show CDR1 as LGHNA and CDR2 as YNFKEQ. As DNA, the CDR3 is TGTGCCAGCAGCCAAGAGGCGAACACCGGGGAGCCGTTTTTT. Protein product: CASSQEANTGEPFF.

With regard to this clonotype: This clone may be a read error of a much larger clone one base away. The V call is TRBV4-3, the J call TRBJ1-2; D is unresolved. The V end lost 0 bases, the J end lost 4 bases, and 12 bases lay between the germline ends. The CDR3 spans 15 residues. CDR1 is LGHNA, CDR2 YSLEER, per germline. CDR3 DNA sequence: TGCGCCAGCAGCCAAGACCCGGGGTGGATCTATGGCTACACCTTC. This encodes CASSQDPGWIYGYTF.

Ten or more counts support this clonotype. The V gene is TRBV6-2 or TRBV6-3, the J gene TRBJ1-1; 7 nucleotides agree with TRBD1. The ends lost 2 bases at V and 7 bases at J; junction bases unmatched: 7. This CDR3 has 14 amino acids. CDR1 is MNHEY, CDR2 SVGEGT, per germline. The CDR3 protein is CASSYPTGTVEAFF. The DNA for the CDR3 is TGTGCCAGCAGTTACCCGACAGGGACCGTTGAAGCTTTCTTT.

As concerns this clonotype: A read error may account for a junction end that differs from germline. Written as DNA, the CDR3 is TGCGTCAGCAGCCAAGATGAGACGGGAGGTACGTACGGGCTGTACTTC. Translation: CVSSQDETGGTYGLYF. The rearrangement joins TRBV4-1 to TRBJ2-7, with 7 bases matching TRBD2. Germline CDR1 and CDR2: MGHRA and YSYEKL. This CDR3 spans 16 amino acids.